This paragraph covers one T cell receptor (beta chain) sequence. What it binds is not known. The primer mix had 60 Vbeta and 13 Jbeta primers. The table came from immunoSEQ multiplex PCR; TCRdb's copy has only in-frame clones and leaves some out. The sample lists tens of thousands of clones, about two thirds seen once, with roughly 9.1% in the top ten. The sample comes from a study of cytomegalovirus exposure and HLA in healthy donors. Study-wide points: The number of N-insertions in an Asian-associated ancestry cluster was reportedly below the roughly 620-donor mean in a later analysis. According to an earlier analysis, most TCR beta V segments yielded productive rearrangements about 87% or about 30% of the time. High specificity and sensitivity for cytomegalovirus status were reported for the classifier.

From germline, CDR1 is LNHDA and CDR2 SQIVND (reference sequence). The CDR3 spans 14 residues. The ends lost 3 bases at V and 2 bases at J; junction bases unmatched: 3. Sequencing was done on a sample of PBMCs. This clonotype was obtained from a man aged 35-49 years in good health and CMV-seropositive. This chain joins TRBV19 and TRBJ1-2; 7 bases are shared with TRBD1. CDR3 loop: CASSIPGQNYGYTF. CDR3 coding DNA: TGTGCCAGTAGTATCCCGGGACAGAACTATGGCTACACCTTC.